This T cell receptor beta chain comes out of a study of T-cell memory formation after mild COVID-19 (dated by TCRdb to the early 2020s). Regarding the complete study: TCR sequence clusters from the two donors were found to be largely donor specific. T-cell clones expanding and contracting after mild COVID-19 in a couple of donors were tracked by longitudinal TCRalpha and TCRbeta repertoire sequencing. The cohort comprised two young, previously healthy adult volunteers, one female and one male. What the work shows at the level of the full study, not this receptor alone: Contracting CD4+ clones turned up mainly in the CM and EM memory subsets, whereas EMRA was where CD8+ clones were enriched. The detection of some responding clones in pre-infection memory suggests that pre-existing cross-reactive memory T cells joined the SARS-CoV-2 response. SARS-CoV-2 specificity was not confirmed for the second-wave clones peaking on day 37. Only a couple of mild cases were covered in the study, and larger cohorts including severe cases with pre-infection samples were considered necessary. From day 15 to 85, contracting clones showed balanced CD4/CD8 phenotypes, whereas a second wave of clones that expanded from day 15 to 37 leaned towards CD4+.

TCRdb lists the instrument as Illumina NovaSeq 6000. Using 5'RACE with constant-segment primers, TCRalpha and TCRbeta cDNA libraries were constructed, with sample barcodes and unique molecular identifiers added in the process. Trizol reagent was used to extract RNA from every sample. The libraries were amplified in two PCR steps, and the second step added a second sample barcode and Illumina TruSeq adapters. The libraries were sequenced on an Illumina NovaSeq using 2 x 150 bp paired-end reads. The source study handled its data this way. The reads were demultiplexed and collapsed into UMI-guided consensus sequences using migec v1.2.7. With mixcr v2.1.11, UMI consensuses were aligned to TRA and TRB V and J templates and assembled into clonotypes. A clonotype was counted as expanded or contracted only when both edgeR and NoisET called the clonotype significant, with the noise models trained on biological replicates. For edgeR calls, the cutoffs were a false discovery rate-adjusted p below 0.01 and a log2 fold-change threshold of 1. PCA with hierarchical clustering of max-normalized trajectories of the 1000 most abundant clonotypes was used as exploratory dynamics analysis. Separately sequenced CD4+ and CD8+ repertoires were used to assign the CD4 or CD8 phenotype of responding clones. TCRdb reprocessed the public reads (quality trimming at Q25 with fastp, clone calling with MiXCR) and kept in-frame beta chains. Each entry merges the rows of one CDR3 protein and shows their most common DNA and genes. TCRdb, not the authors, supplied the V and J calls. Recorded for this sample are fewer than 400,000 distinct CDR3 sequences; about a sixth of them occurred a single time. Around a fifth of the sample goes to the ten largest clones.

Ficoll-Paque density gradient centrifugation was the method used to isolate PBMCs. Trimming removed 7 bases from V and 7 bases from J; the gene matches leave 12 bases unexplained. According to the germline V gene, CDR1 reads MDHEN and CDR2 reads SYDVKM. The CDR3, from cysteine to phenylalanine, totals 14 residues. The retained sequence is limited to the CDR3, 42 bases, with the frame set at the first base. This clonotype occurred a few times. Its antigen has not been determined. The sample holds no much larger clone one base away, and base qualities are not on file. The TCR sequence derives from a man in his late teens or twenties who had mild COVID-19 (a few samples of this study predate the infection). The sample titles of this study are shuffled in the database, so cell type and time point are left out; the donor was told from shared clones. The rearrangement joined TRBV28 to TRBJ1-2; 7 middle bases align to TRBD1. Sample: PBMCs or a T cell subset sorted from them (not recorded which). The DNA reads TGTGCCAGCACTGTGGCAGGGGGATGGTTTGGCTACACCTTC. Its translation reads: CASTVAGGWFGYTF.